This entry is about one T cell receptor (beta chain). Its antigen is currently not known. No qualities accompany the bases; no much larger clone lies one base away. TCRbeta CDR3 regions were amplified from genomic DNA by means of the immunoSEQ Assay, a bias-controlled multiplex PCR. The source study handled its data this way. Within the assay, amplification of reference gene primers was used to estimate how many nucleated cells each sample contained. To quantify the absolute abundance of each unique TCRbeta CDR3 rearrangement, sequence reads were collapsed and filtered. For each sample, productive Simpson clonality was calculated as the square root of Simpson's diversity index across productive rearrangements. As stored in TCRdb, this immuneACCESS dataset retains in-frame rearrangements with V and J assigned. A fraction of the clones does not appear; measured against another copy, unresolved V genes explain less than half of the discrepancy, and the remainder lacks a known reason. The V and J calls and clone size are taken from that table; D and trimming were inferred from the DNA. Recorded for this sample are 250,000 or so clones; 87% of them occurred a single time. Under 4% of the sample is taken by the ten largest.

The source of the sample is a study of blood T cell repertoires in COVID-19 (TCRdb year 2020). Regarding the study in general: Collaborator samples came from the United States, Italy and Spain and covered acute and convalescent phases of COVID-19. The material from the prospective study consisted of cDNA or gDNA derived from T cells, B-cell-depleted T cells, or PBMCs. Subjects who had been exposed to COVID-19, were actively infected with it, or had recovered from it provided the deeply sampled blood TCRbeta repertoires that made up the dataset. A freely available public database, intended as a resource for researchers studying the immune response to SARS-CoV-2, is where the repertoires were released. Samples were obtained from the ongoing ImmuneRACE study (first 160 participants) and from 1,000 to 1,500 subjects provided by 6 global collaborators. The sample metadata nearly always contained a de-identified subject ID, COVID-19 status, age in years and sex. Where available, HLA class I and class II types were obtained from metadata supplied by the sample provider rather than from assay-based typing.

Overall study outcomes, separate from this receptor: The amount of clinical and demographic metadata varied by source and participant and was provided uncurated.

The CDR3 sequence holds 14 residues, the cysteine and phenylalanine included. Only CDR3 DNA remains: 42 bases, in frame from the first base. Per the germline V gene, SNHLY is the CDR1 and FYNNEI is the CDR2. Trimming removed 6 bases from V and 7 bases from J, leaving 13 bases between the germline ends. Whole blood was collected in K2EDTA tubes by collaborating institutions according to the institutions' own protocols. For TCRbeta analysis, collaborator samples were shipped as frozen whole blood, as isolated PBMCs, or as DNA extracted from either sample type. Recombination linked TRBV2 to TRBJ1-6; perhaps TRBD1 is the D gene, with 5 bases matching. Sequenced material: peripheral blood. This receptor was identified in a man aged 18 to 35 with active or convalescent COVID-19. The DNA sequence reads TGTGCCAGCAGGGGGGGACGGGAAAATTCACCCCTCCACTTT. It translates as CASRGGRENSPLHF.